This entry lists 8 T cell receptor beta chains sequenced from one sample in a study of blood T cell repertoires in COVID-19. Method: immunoSEQ multiplex PCR; TCRdb's copy keeps in-frame clones and lacks some. The sample holds a few hundred thousand clones, roughly 88% seen once. The material sequenced was PBMCs or T cells enriched from blood (not recorded which). The receptors were gathered from a woman under 30 who had been exposed to COVID-19.

The chain recombines TRBV5-5 with TRBJ2-7; D unresolved. Looked up from germline, CDR1 is SGHKS and CDR2 is YYEKEE (reference sequence). This CDR3 is 12 amino acids long. Deletions cut 4 bases from V and 3 bases from J, with 8 bases between. The DNA for the CDR3 is TGTGCCAGCAGCCCCGAGGACTACGAGCAGTACTTC. Protein sequence: CASSPEDYEQYF.

This chain connects TRBV7-8 to TRBJ2-5; 14 bases line up with TRBD2. V shed 5 bases, J shed 4 bases, and the junction held 6 bases outside the gene matches. Germline V gene lookup returns CDR1 SGHVS and CDR2 FQNEAQ. CDR3 length: 16 amino acids. The CDR3 DNA follows: TGTGCCAGCAGCCGAGGGACTAGCGGGAGCACAGAGACCCAGTACTTC. Protein sequence: CASSRGTSGSTETQYF.

The V and J genes are TRBV11-2 and TRBJ2-1; 8 nucleotides line up with TRBD1. J was trimmed by 6 bases and V by 2 bases; bases with no gene match: 6. CDR3 length: 15 residues. Germline CDR1 SGHAT, CDR2 FQNNGV. CDR3 residues: CASSLSVQGANEQFF. In DNA, the CDR3 is TGTGCCAGCAGCTTATCGGTTCAGGGGGCCAATGAGCAGTTCTTC.

V and J are TRBV7-2 and TRBJ2-5; maybe TRBD2 (6 bases). V lost 4 bases and J lost 3, with 15 bases in between. The CDR3 totals 15 residues. Germline values: CDR1 SGHTA, CDR2 FQGNSA. The CDR3 loop is CASSSVRGSEETQYF. CDR3 coding DNA: TGTGCCAGCAGCTCCGTCCGGGGGTCGGAAGAGACCCAGTACTTC.

The chain couples TRBV7-9 to TRBJ2-7; possibly TRBD2 for D (7 bases). Germline-derived CDR1 and CDR2 are SEHNR and FQNEAQ (reference sequence). The CDR3 extends over 16 amino acids. Trimming pared 3 bases from V and 4 bases from J, leaving 19 bases between. The DNA for the CDR3 is TGTGCCAGCAGCTTGATTCCGGGGGGCGTGCGTTACGAGCAGTACTTC. It is translated as CASSLIPGGVRYEQYF.

The CDR3 DNA is TGTGCCAGCAGTCCATCCTTGGGGGAGCGGGAGCCGCCCCCCTCCGGTAAGCAGTACTTC. It is translated as CASSPSLGEREPPPSGKQYF. This chain connects TRBV28 to TRBJ2-7; 8 positions agree with TRBD2. This CDR3 region has 20 residues. With 5 bases clipped from V and 8 bases from J, the junction kept 29 bases outside the gene matches. Germline values: CDR1 MDHEN, CDR2 SYDVKM.

This clone was seen a few times. The chain carries TRBV18 and TRBJ2-3; 8 bases are a match to TRBD1. V dropped 0 bases and J dropped 7; count of bases not matched to a gene: 3. CDR1 and CDR2 from the germline V gene are KGHSH and LQKENI. This CDR3 spans 14 amino acids. The CDR3: CASSPPDRVNTQYF. CDR3 nucleotide sequence: TGTGCCAGCTCACCACCGGACAGGGTAAATACGCAGTATTTT.

The genes are TRBV28 and TRBJ1-2; 9 nucleotides match TRBD1. Germline V lookup: CDR1 MDHEN, CDR2 SYDVKM. The CDR3 loop spans 14 amino acids. J lost 8 bases, V lost 6 bases, and 10 bases had no gene match. CDR3 sequence: CASRATGGTFGYTF. CDR3 DNA sequence: TGTGCCAGCAGGGCGACAGGGGGAACGTTCGGCTACACCTTC.